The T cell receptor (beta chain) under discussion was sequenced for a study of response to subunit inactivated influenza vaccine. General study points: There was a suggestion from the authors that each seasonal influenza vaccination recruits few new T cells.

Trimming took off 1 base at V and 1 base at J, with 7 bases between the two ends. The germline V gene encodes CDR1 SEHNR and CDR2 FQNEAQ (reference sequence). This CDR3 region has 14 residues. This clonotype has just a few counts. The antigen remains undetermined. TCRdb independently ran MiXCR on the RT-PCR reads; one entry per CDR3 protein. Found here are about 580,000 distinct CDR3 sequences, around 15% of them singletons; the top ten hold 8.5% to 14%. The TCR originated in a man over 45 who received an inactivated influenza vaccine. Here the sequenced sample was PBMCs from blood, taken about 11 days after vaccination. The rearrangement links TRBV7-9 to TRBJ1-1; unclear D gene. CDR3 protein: CASSLDFSNTEAFF. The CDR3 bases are TGTGCCAGCAGCTTAGATTTCTCGAACACTGAAGCTTTCTTT.